The entry below gives a single T cell receptor (beta chain) sequence along with its context. The antigen is undetermined. These data belong to a study of T cell responses to AZD1222 COVID-19 vaccine. At the level of the study: Second-dose intervals of approximately 4 or approximately 12 weeks were pooled. Findings and limits, study-wide: Repertoires were collected only later (after the peak T cell response had occurred). Clonal diversity was possibly underestimated, and white British individuals and females predominated among donors. Across the whole spike, CD4 TCRs peaked at regions 160-218 and 743-854.

The CDR3 consists of 14 residues. V was shortened by 0 bases and J by 0 bases, with 7 bases between the two germline ends. CDR1 and CDR2 (germline): SGHNT, YYREEE (reference sequence). The table came from immunoSEQ multiplex PCR; TCRdb's copy has only in-frame clones and leaves some out. The table lists some 58,000 clones, over 70% of them singletons. This receptor was taken from an adult in good health. The sequencing here drew on peripheral blood, taken on day 0 of AZD1222 vaccination. This chain joins TRBV5-4 and TRBJ2-7; D is uncertain. The CDR3 DNA is TGTGCCAGCAGCTTGGCGGTGACCTCCTACGAGCAGTACTTC. Protein product: CASSLAVTSYEQYF. Complete variable domain (other parts from reference TRBV5-4 and TRBJ2-7): ETGVTQSPTHLIKTRGQQVTLRCSSQSGHNTVSWYQQALGQGPQFIFQYYREEENGRGNFPPRFSGLQFPNYSSELNVNALELDDSALYLCASSLAVTSYEQYFGPGTRLTVT.